The rows below give T cell receptor beta chains drawn from one sample of a study of blood T cells in healthy people across ages. TCRdb reprocessed the 5' RACE reads via MiXCR and lists one record per CDR3 protein. This sample has 800,000 or so distinct CDR3 sequences; 25% occur once, and the top ten carry approximately 3.7%. These same data were also listed under a study on T cells of mothers and their children.

Sample: blood. All receptors come from a boy between 10 and 17 years old in good health. The CDR3 runs from the conserved cysteine through the conserved F or W. The D gene is left open where the match is weak. Clone size is given for some rows only: seen once, a few or many times, or a class if the clone is expanded.

V	J	D	size	DNA	CDR3
TRBV7-6	TRBJ1-6	TRBD1	NA	TGTGCCAGCAGCGCGGACAGGGGTACCTATAATTCACCCCTCCACTTT	CASSADRGTYNSPLHF
TRBV28	TRBJ2-6	NA	NA	TGTGCCAGCAAGGTGGGGGTCGGGGCCAACGTCCTGACTTTC	CASKVGVGANVLTF
TRBV20-1	TRBJ2-7	NA	NA	TGCAGTGCTAGCCCAACACGATCCCCGACCTACGAGCAGTACTTC	CSASPTRSPTYEQYF
TRBV7-6	TRBJ2-5	TRBD2	few	TGTGCCAGCAGCGGGGGGGGGAAAGAGACCCAGTACTTC	CASSGGGKETQYF
TRBV20-1	TRBJ1-1	NA	many	TGCAGTGCTAGAGATTTGACCCTAAGGGAAGCTTTCTTT	CSARDLTLREAFF
TRBV20-1	TRBJ1-1	TRBD1	few	TGCAGTGCTAGAGGAGGACAGGGGGCTTTTGTGGAGACTGAAGCTTTCTTT	CSARGGQGAFVETEAFF
TRBV7-9	TRBJ1-6	NA	NA	TGTGCCAGCAGCGGTACAGTAAATTCACCCCTCCACTTT	CASSGTVNSPLHF
TRBV12-3/TRBV12-4	TRBJ2-6	TRBD2	few	TGTGCCAGCAGCCCTACTAGCGGGCAAACCTTCCTCTCTGGGGCCAACGTCCTGACTTTC	CASSPTSGQTFLSGANVLTF
TRBV20-1	TRBJ1-5	NA	NA	TGCAGTGCCCCATCGGGGGGGGGCAATCAGCCCCAGCATTTT	CSAPSGGGNQPQHF
TRBV12-3/TRBV12-4	TRBJ2-5	NA	NA	TGTGCCAGCAGTTGGATCGGGAGCCAAGAGACCCAGTACTTC	CASSWIGSQETQYF
TRBV7-8	TRBJ1-4	NA	NA	TGTGCCAGCAGCTTAGTGGCCGAAACAGGGCGCCCTAATGAAAAACTGTTTTTT	CASSLVAETGRPNEKLFF
TRBV6-5	TRBJ1-2	NA	NA	TGTGCCAGCAGTTACTCGACGGGCGGGGATGGCTACACCTTC	CASSYSTGGDGYTF
TRBV7-2	TRBJ2-5	TRBD2	NA	TGTGCCAGCAGCTTAGAGCTAGCGGGGGGGAAGACCCAGTACTTC	CASSLELAGGKTQYF
TRBV5-1	TRBJ2-4	NA	few	TGCGCCAGCAGCTTGGGGTCCAAAAACATTCAGTACTTC	CASSLGSKNIQYF
TRBV20-1	TRBJ1-1	NA	NA	TGCAGTGCTAAAAGTCGGACGGGGAGAGAAACTGAAGCTTTCTTT	CSAKSRTGRETEAFF
TRBV28	TRBJ2-5	NA	few	TGTGCCAGCAGTTTACCGGGACTTTCCTCGTACTTC	CASSLPGLSSYF
TRBV29-1	TRBJ2-7	NA	NA	TGCAGCGTACAAACAGGGTTCGAGCAGTACTTC	CSVQTGFEQYF
TRBV28	TRBJ2-7	NA	NA	TGTGCCAGCAGTTCTCTAGCCGCGGTGGGGCAGTACTTC	CASSSLAAVGQYF
TRBV20-1	TRBJ1-1	TRBD1	NA	TGCAGTGCGCGGGGACAGGGGATTACTGAAGCTTTCTTT	CSARGQGITEAFF
TRBV20-1	TRBJ2-3	TRBD2	few	TGCAGTGCTAATCCGTCTCGCGGGAGAGGAGGCACAGATACGCAGTATTTT	CSANPSRGRGGTDTQYF
TRBV28	TRBJ2-1	NA	once	TGTGCCAGCAGCCGAATTTTAGGGGAGCAGTTCTTC	CASSRILGEQFF
TRBV20-1	TRBJ1-1	TRBD1	many	TGCAGTGCTAGTCAGGGGGTCGGCACTGAAGCTTTCTTT	CSASQGVGTEAFF
TRBV20-1	TRBJ2-3	NA	few	TGCAGTGCTAGTTCGGCCGGCCGCACAGATACGCAGTATTTT	CSASSAGRTDTQYF
TRBV10-3	TRBJ2-1	NA	NA	TGTGCCATCAGTGCGGTGGAGGGCCGGGGTGAGCAGTTCTTC	CAISAVEGRGEQFF
TRBV7-2	TRBJ2-1	NA	NA	TGTGCCAGCAGCTTATATTTTGGGCTCGATGAGCAGTTCTTC	CASSLYFGLDEQFF
TRBV27	TRBJ2-7	NA	few	TGTGCCAGCAGTTTTGGAGCGGGCTCCTACGAGCAGTACTTC	CASSFGAGSYEQYF
TRBV20-1	TRBJ2-7	TRBD2	NA	TGCAGTGCTAGCCTCGGGACTAGCGGGATCCGGAAACCCCACGAGCAGTACTTC	CSASLGTSGIRKPHEQYF
TRBV29-1	TRBJ2-7	NA	NA	TGCAGCGTTGAAGACACCGGGCCAGCAGACGAGCAGTACTTC	CSVEDTGPADEQYF
TRBV28	TRBJ2-1	TRBD2	NA	TGTGCCAGCACCCTCGGGACTAGAACCAATGAGCAGTTCTTC	CASTLGTRTNEQFF
TRBV28	TRBJ1-6	TRBD1	few	TGTGCCAGCAGCCTTGACAGGGTAGGATCACCCCTCCACTTT	CASSLDRVGSPLHF
TRBV4-3	TRBJ1-3	NA	NA	TGCGCCAGCAGCCCCAAGGAAGACCGGATTGGAAACACCATATATTTT	CASSPKEDRIGNTIYF
TRBV7-9	TRBJ2-2	NA	NA	TGTGCCAGCAGCCCCCGGGACCGAGGAATTGACACCGGGGAGCTGTTTTTT	CASSPRDRGIDTGELFF
TRBV11-2	TRBJ2-5	NA	NA	TGTGCCAGCAGCTTAGGGTCAGGGGGAGGGCTGGAGACCCAGTACTTC	CASSLGSGGGLETQYF
TRBV12-3/TRBV12-4	TRBJ1-1	NA	NA	TGTGCCAGCAGTCCCAGAGCGGGGGACACTGAAGCTTTCTTT	CASSPRAGDTEAFF
TRBV13	TRBJ2-1	NA	NA	TGTGCCAGCAGCCTGGGGGGTGTGCAGGACAATGAGCAGTTCTTC	CASSLGGVQDNEQFF
TRBV19	TRBJ2-1	NA	few	TGTGCCAGTAGTATAGCGAAGGGCCCCAATGAGCAGTTCTTC	CASSIAKGPNEQFF
TRBV5-1	TRBJ2-5	TRBD2	NA	TGCGCCAGCAGCTTGGGGGTTAGCGGGGGGAATGAGCAGTTGTTC	CASSLGVSGGNEQLF
TRBV14	TRBJ2-5	NA	NA	TGTGCCAGCAGCCCCCAAAGGGCGGGAGAGACCCAGTACTTC	CASSPQRAGETQYF
TRBV7-9	TRBJ2-5	NA	NA	TGTGCCAGCAGCTCCTCCGGGAAGTGGGAGACCCAGTACTTC	CASSSSGKWETQYF
TRBV28	TRBJ2-3	NA	few	TGTGCCAGCAACGAGGGCGGGGATCTCAGGGGCACGCAGTATTTT	CASNEGGDLRGTQYF
TRBV6-5	TRBJ2-7	TRBD2	few	TGTGCCAGCAGTTCTCGGGGTAGCGGGAGGTCTACGGGCTTTCGCTACGAGCAGTACTTC	CASSSRGSGRSTGFRYEQYF
TRBV7-3	TRBJ2-1	TRBD2	NA	TGTGCCAGCAGCTTTGCCAGCGGGAGCTACAATGAGCAGTTCTTC	CASSFASGSYNEQFF
TRBV25-1	TRBJ2-7	NA	few	TGTGCCAGCATAGGCGGGAACGAGCAGTACTTC	CASIGGNEQYF
TRBV28	TRBJ2-2	NA	NA	TGTGCCAGCAGTTTTTCTTCTGGGCGGTACACCGGGGAGCTGTTTTTT	CASSFSSGRYTGELFF
TRBV7-2	TRBJ2-7	NA	NA	TGTGCCAGCAGCTTGGGAGAGGGGGACATATACGAGCAGTACTTC	CASSLGEGDIYEQYF
TRBV7-2	TRBJ2-3	TRBD1	NA	TGTGCCAGCAGGACAGGGTCAACCCGCACAGATACGCAGTATTTT	CASRTGSTRTDTQYF
TRBV10-2	TRBJ2-5	NA	few	TGCGCCAGCAGGTCTCCAGAAACTTGGGAGACCCAGTACTTC	CASRSPETWETQYF
TRBV7-9	TRBJ2-7	NA	many	TGTGCCAGCAGCAACCCGACCGGAGAGGTTGGCTACGAGCAGTACTTC	CASSNPTGEVGYEQYF
TRBV28	TRBJ1-6	NA	NA	TGTGCCAGCAGTAGGACAGAAGTGTTAAATTCACCCCTCCACTTT	CASSRTEVLNSPLHF
TRBV6-5	TRBJ1-3	NA	NA	TGTGCCAGCAGCCTAACCAGGGTTGAGAACACCATATATTTT	CASSLTRVENTIYF
TRBV4-3	TRBJ2-6	NA	NA	TGCGCCAGCAGCCAAGAGGTGGGCAGGGTGTCTGGGGCCAACGTCCTGACTTTC	CASSQEVGRVSGANVLTF
TRBV12-3/TRBV12-4	TRBJ2-5	TRBD1	few	TGTGCCAGCAGGAGACAGGGGAAGGTGGGGCAAGAGACCCAGTACTTC	CASRRQGKVGQETQYF
TRBV5-1	TRBJ1-2	NA	NA	TGCGCCAGCAGCTTTCAGGAGATCGCCTATGGCTACACCTTC	CASSFQEIAYGYTF
TRBV27	TRBJ2-1	NA	many	TGTGCCAGCAGTTGGGGGACCTACAATGAGCAGTTCTTC	CASSWGTYNEQFF
TRBV4-3	TRBJ2-2	NA	NA	TGCGCCAGCAGCCAAGATCAGGCAGGGGAGCTGTTTTTT	CASSQDQAGELFF
TRBV12-3/TRBV12-4	TRBJ2-1	TRBD2	few	TGTGCCAGCACCCCGGCCGTTGGGGGGGTGAATGAGCAGTTCTTC	CASTPAVGGVNEQFF
TRBV27	TRBJ2-5	NA	NA	TGTGCCAGTCGCTCAGCACTACAAGAGACCCAGTACTTC	CASRSALQETQYF